This T cell receptor beta chain stems from a study of blood T cell repertoires in COVID-19 (TCRdb year 2020). At the level of the whole study: Samples covering the acute and convalescent phases of COVID-19 were provided by collaborators in the United States, Italy and Spain. The prospective study material was composed of cDNA or gDNA derived from T cells, B-cell-depleted T cells, or PBMCs. Deeply sampled blood TCRbeta repertoires from subjects exposed to, actively infected with, or recovered from COVID-19 were included in the dataset. The repertoires were released in a freely available public database meant as a resource for research on the immune response to SARS-CoV-2. Samples came from the ongoing ImmuneRACE study (first 160 participants) plus 1,254 subjects from 6 global collaborators. A de-identified subject ID, COVID-19 status, age in years and sex were almost always included in the sample metadata. Where available, HLA class I and class II types were obtained from metadata supplied by the sample provider rather than from assay-based typing.

Notes on this clone: This receptor's antigen is unknown. Within one base of it there is no much larger clone, and no base qualities were kept.

Broad study findings and their caveats: Clinical and demographic metadata were provided uncurated, with the amount varying by source and participant.

TCRbeta CDR3 regions were amplified from genomic DNA by means of the immunoSEQ Assay, a bias-controlled multiplex PCR. For the original study's pipeline: Nucleated cell counts per sample were estimated from amplification of reference gene primers within the assay. To quantify the absolute abundance of each unique TCRbeta CDR3 rearrangement, sequence reads were collapsed and filtered. For each sample, productive Simpson clonality was calculated as the square root of Simpson's diversity index across productive rearrangements. TCRdb limited this immuneACCESS table to in-frame rearrangements with V and J called. A share of clones is missing; checked studies link under half to unresolved V genes, and the rest is unexplained. V, J and clone size reflect that table, while D and trimming were determined from the DNA. The sample profile shows about 210,000 clones; under 90% of them were found once. The leading ten clones occupy about 7.8% of the sample.

One collaborating source in Seattle enrolled patients during active infection and followed them longitudinally through the course of disease. Each collaborating institution followed its own protocols to collect whole blood in K2EDTA tubes. Collaborator samples were shipped for TCRbeta analysis as frozen whole blood, isolated PBMCs, or DNA extracted from either sample type. Inclusive of the bounding cysteine and phenylalanine, the CDR3 is 16 residues long. Just CDR3 DNA is preserved here, 48 bases in frame from base 1. Germline trimming amounts to 4 bases on V and 5 bases on J, with 9 as the count of junction bases outside the gene matches. CDR1 and CDR2 are drawn from the germline V gene: SGHVS, FQNEAQ.

The receptor chain draws on TRBV7-8 and TRBJ2-2; 8 nucleotides in the junction match TRBD1. The sequencing input was peripheral blood. The TCR originated in an elderly woman with COVID-19, enrolled during active disease. CDR3 protein: CASSSSTGQATGELFF. The DNA sequence is TGTGCCAGCAGCTCCTCAACGGGACAGGCTACCGGGGAGCTGTTTTTT.